A single count supports the clone carrying this TCR beta chain. The source of the sample is a study of blood T cell repertoires in COVID-19. Trimming at V came to 4 bases and at J to 3 bases, leaving 7 bases not matched to a gene. Germline values: CDR1 KGHDR, CDR2 SFDVKD. CDR3 length: 16 amino acids. Repertoires were generated with immunoSEQ multiplex PCR, while TCRdb's copy carries only in-frame clones and drops some. The sample gives approximately 130,000 clones, 60% to 85% of which show up once; roughly 20% is in the top ten. The chain has TRBV24-1 and TRBJ2-2; 7 nucleotides align to TRBD1. Material for sequencing was peripheral blood. The TCR sequence derives from an older man with acute or convalescent COVID-19. The CDR3 nucleotides are TGTGCCACCAGTGACCCATCAACAGGGGACACCGGGGAGCTGTTTTTT. As protein: CATSDPSTGDTGELFF.